The clone carrying this T cell receptor beta chain occurred a few times. Its specificity is not known. This specimen comes from a study of T-cell reconstitution after alpha-beta-depleted transplantation in children. The study's findings and limits: Some patients owed their high day-60 TCRbeta diversity to surviving recipient T cells and thymic progenitors. By one year post-transplant, T-cell counts and diversity largely arose from T cells that were newly produced. It was reported that alpha-beta T cells came from several hundred expanded graft clones (about two months after transplant).

Preparation of the TCRbeta library used unique molecular identifiers. TCRdb re-analysed the PCR reads in MiXCR, keeping a single row per CDR3 protein. The table includes 500,000 to 650,000 distinct CDR3 sequences, approximately 10% detected once. The germline V and J ends were trimmed by 4 bases and 3 bases, with 9 bases remaining between them. The CDR3 consists of 14 residues. Germline V gene lookup returns CDR1 MNHEY and CDR2 SMNVEV (reference sequence). Sequenced here: PBMCs, mostly from graft donor cells, sampled 180 days after TCRalphabeta/CD19-depleted stem cell transplant. The receptor's source is a female patient aged 2-15 years who had a stem cell transplant for aplastic anemia, so the T cells may come from the graft donor. This chain uses TRBV27 with TRBJ1-4; no clear D. The CDR3 spells CASSSPSANEKLFF. CDR3 nucleotides: TGTGCCAGCAGTTCACCATCAGCTAATGAAAAACTGTTTTTT.